Each of the 16 T cell receptor beta chains below was sequenced from the same sample in a study of blood T cell repertoires in COVID-19. Data came from immunoSEQ multiplex PCR; TCRdb stores just in-frame clones and leaves some out. The repertoire holds approximately 470,000 clones, with about 85% as singletons. Input material: PBMCs or T cells enriched from blood (not recorded which). The receptors shown here come from a young woman who had recovered from COVID-19.

The sample holds one count of this clone. The chain links TRBV4-1 to TRBJ2-7; D might be TRBD1 (7 bases). CDR1 is MGHRA and CDR2 is YSYEKL in the germline V gene. The CDR3 is 16 amino acids. The V end lost 3 bases, the J end lost 4 bases, and 19 bases lay between the germline ends. CDR3 protein: CASSQSQGRGRYEQYF. As DNA, the CDR3 is TGCGCCAGCAGCCAGTCCCAAGGCAGGGGGAGGTACGAGCAGTACTTC.

The chain joins TRBV9 to TRBJ2-1; D perhaps matches TRBD2 (7 bases). Trimming removed 0 bases at V and 3 bases at J, with 13 bases between. This CDR3 is built from 16 residues. From germline, CDR1 is SGDLS and CDR2 YYNGEE. The CDR3, as DNA: TGTGCCAGCAGCGTAGGAGGGGGGGAACTCTACAATGAGCAGTTCTTC. It translates to CASSVGGGELYNEQFF.

This rearrangement joins TRBV16 to TRBJ2-7; a weak D match, TRBD1 (6 bases). Germline V gene sequence: CDR1 KGHSY, CDR2 FQNENV. Trimming pared 1 base from V and 1 base from J, leaving 26 bases between. The CDR3 contains 20 residues. CDR3: CASSQLVGQPGKERSYEQYF. The CDR3, as DNA: TGTGCCAGCAGCCAATTAGTCGGACAGCCAGGGAAGGAGAGATCCTACGAGCAGTACTTC.

The V call is TRBV24-1, the J call TRBJ2-2; D might be TRBD1 (6 bases). Trimming stripped 7 bases from V and 4 bases from J, with 12 bases between. This CDR3 comprises 14 residues. The germline gives CDR1 KGHDR, CDR2 SFDVKD. CDR3 in DNA: TGTGCCACCAGCCCGGGACATAGCACCGGGGAGCTGTTTTTT. It is translated as CATSPGHSTGELFF.

The genes are TRBV5-1 and TRBJ2-1; D is ambiguous. Trimming took off 3 bases at V and 6 bases at J, with 16 bases between the two ends. This CDR3 region has 15 residues. Germline V lookup: CDR1 SGHRS, CDR2 YFSETQ. This CDR3 is CASSSSGLSGNEQFF. CDR3 sequence (DNA): TGCGCCAGCAGCTCGTCTGGTTTGTCGGGCAATGAGCAGTTCTTC. Looking up the rest from reference TRBV5-1 and TRBJ2-1 gives the full variable domain: KAGVTQTPRYLIKTRGQQVTLSCSPISGHRSVSWYQQTPGQGLQFLFEYFSETQRNKGNFPGRFSGRQFSNSRSEMNVSTLELGDSALYLCASSSSGLSGNEQFFGPGTRLTVL.

The chain links TRBV4-1 to TRBJ1-4; possibly TRBD1 for D (6 bases). Germline CDR1 and CDR2: MGHRA and YSYEKL. This CDR3 region has 15 residues. Trimming removed 2 bases at V and 8 bases at J, with 15 bases between. The CDR3 nucleotides read TGCGCCAGCAGCCAACTCAGGGGAGCCTTCGAAAAACTGTTTTTT. It translates to CASSQLRGAFEKLFF.

This rearrangement joins TRBV27 to TRBJ1-4; no reliable D call. Trimming left V 0 bases short and J 4 bases short, with 6 bases between. CDR3 size: 14 residues. In germline, CDR1 is MNHEY, CDR2 SMNVEV (reference sequence). The CDR3 sequence: CASSLSRYNEKLFF. CDR3 DNA: TGTGCCAGCAGTTTATCGCGGTATAATGAAAAACTGTTTTTT. Based on the CDR3 plus reference TRBV27 and TRBJ1-4, the full variable domain is EAQVTQNPRYLITVTGKKLTVTCSQNMNHEYMSWYRQDPGLGLRQIYYSMNVEVTDKGDVPEGYKVSRKEKRNFPLILESPSPNQTSLYFCASSLSRYNEKLFFGSGTQLSVL.

The chain has TRBV6-6 and TRBJ1-6; 7 bases map to TRBD1. The trim removed 2 bases at V and 7 bases at J, leaving 5 bases unmatched. The CDR3 consists of 15 residues. The germline CDR1 and CDR2 sequences are MNHNY and SVGAGI (reference sequence). CDR3 residues: CASSYEGAGNSPLHF. The DNA for the CDR3 is TGTGCCAGCAGTTACGAGGGGGCAGGGAATTCACCCCTCCACTTT.

The chain employs TRBV5-6 and TRBJ2-1, with 13 bases matching TRBD2. Unmatched junction bases numbered 0, after V lost 0 bases and J lost 3 bases. The CDR3 contains 16 residues. CDR1 and CDR2 (germline): SGHDT, YYEEEE. The CDR3 nucleotides read TGTGCCAGCAGCTTGGGACTAGCGGGGGGCTACAATGAGCAGTTCTTC. Translated: CASSLGLAGGYNEQFF.

The chain couples TRBV30 to TRBJ2-3; 7 positions match TRBD2. CDR1 and CDR2 from the germline V gene are GTSNPN and SVGIG (reference sequence). CDR3 size: 13 residues. V lost 2 bases to trimming and J lost 6 bases; unmatched junction nucleotides: 5. CDR3 DNA: TGTGCCTGGAGTCCGGGGGGACGGGATACGCAGTATTTT. Translating it yields CAWSPGGRDTQYF.

V gene TRBV19 combines with J gene TRBJ1-2; TRBD1 aligns across 8 bases. V was clipped by 3 bases and J by 3 bases; unmatched bases: 3. The CDR3 consists of 14 residues. In germline, CDR1 is LNHDA, CDR2 SQIVND (reference sequence). The CDR3 sequence is CASSISDRDYGYTF. CDR3 nucleotide sequence: TGTGCCAGTAGTATTTCGGACAGGGACTATGGCTACACCTTC.

This clone was counted a single time. The CDR3 sequence: CASSSGLAGGTDTQYF. As DNA, the CDR3 is TGTGCCAGCAGCTCGGGACTAGCGGGAGGCACAGATACGCAGTATTTT. The V call is TRBV7-3, the J call TRBJ2-3, with TRBD2 identical over 14 bases. The V gene end was trimmed by 4 bases and the J gene end by 1 base; junction bases not matched to a gene: 1. Per the germline V gene, CDR1 is SGHTA and CDR2 is FQGTGA. There are 16 residues in the CDR3. The complete variable domain, with remaining parts taken from reference TRBV7-3 and TRBJ2-3, reads GAGVSQTPSNKVTEKGKYVELRCDPISGHTALYWYRQSLGQGPEFLIYFQGTGAADDSGLPNDRFFAVRPEGSVSTLKIQRTERGDSAVYLCASSSGLAGGTDTQYFGPGTRLTVL.

This clone has just one count. This chain uses TRBV21-1 with TRBJ2-3; TRBD1 is taken as the D call from the table, unchecked against the DNA. TRBV21-1 is tagged as a pseudogene. The length of the CDR3 is 11 residues. CDR3 amino acids: CASTPRDTQYF. CDR3 bases: TGTGCCAGCACCCCCAGAGATACGCAGTATTTT.

This chain connects TRBV10-3 to TRBJ2-3, with a weak D call TRBD2 (5 bases). The V end was cut by 3 bases, the J end by 6 bases, with 13 bases between. Germline lookup yields CDR1 ENHRY and CDR2 SYGVKD. The CDR3 length is 14 residues. The CDR3 region is CAISEVNAGDTQYF. Here the CDR3 DNA reads TGTGCCATCAGTGAAGTCAATGCGGGTGATACGCAGTATTTT.

The sample holds one count of this clone. The rearrangement uses TRBV30 and TRBJ1-4, with D uncertain. Germline CDR1 reads GTSNPN; CDR2 reads SVGIG (reference sequence). This CDR3 spans 14 amino acids. V lost 0 bases to trimming and J lost 1 base, with 6 bases between them. Written as DNA, the CDR3 is TGTGCCTGGAGTGTGCGGGGAACTAATGAAAAACTGTTTTTT. Protein sequence: CAWSVRGTNEKLFF. The full variable domain, with the rest looked up from reference TRBV30 and TRBJ1-4, is SQTIHQWPATLVQPVGSPLSLECTVEGTSNPNLYWYRQAAGRGLQLLFYSVGIGQISSEVPQNLSASRPQDRQFILSSKKLLLSDSGFYLCAWSVRGTNEKLFFGSGTQLSVL.

This clone was seen once. This chain links TRBV5-4 with TRBJ1-4; D is undetermined. The CDR3 covers 15 residues. In germline, CDR1 is SGHNT, CDR2 YYREEE (reference sequence). Deletions cut 5 bases from V and 8 bases from J, with 19 bases between. The CDR3 region is CASSPAGGEEEKLFF. DNA of the CDR3: TGTGCCAGCAGTCCTGCGGGCGGGGAGGAGGAAAAACTGTTTTTT. The whole variable domain, remainder taken from reference TRBV5-4 and TRBJ1-4, is ETGVTQSPTHLIKTRGQQVTLRCSSQSGHNTVSWYQQALGQGPQFIFQYYREEENGRGNFPPRFSGLQFPNYSSELNVNALELDDSALYLCASSPAGGEEEKLFFGSGTQLSVL.